The T cell receptor (beta chain) described here comes from a study of cytomegalovirus exposure and HLA in healthy donors. The germline V and J ends were trimmed by 7 bases and 3 bases, with 19 bases remaining between them. Germline CDR1 and CDR2: SNHLY and FYNNEI. There are 15 residues in the CDR3. The study's findings and limits: Another analysis was done later, and it associated around 16,000 TCR beta sequences with HLA alleles at 0.05 false discovery rate. A later analysis found common viral pathogens apparently linked to several of the most significant clusters.

The study ran its PCR with 60 Vbeta and 13 Jbeta primers. Produced via immunoSEQ multiplex PCR; TCRdb's table is partial and in-frame only. The sample lists some 150,000 clones, almost 85% occurring once. This clone is a singleton in its sample. What it binds is unknown. The chain has TRBV2 and TRBJ2-7; D is ambiguous. The TCR was taken from a man aged 25-45 years in good health and CMV-seropositive. The material sequenced was PBMCs. In DNA form, the CDR3 reads TGTGCCAGCACCCCAGGTTTCTCCAAGCACTACGAGCAGTACTTC. Translation gives CASTPGFSKHYEQYF.